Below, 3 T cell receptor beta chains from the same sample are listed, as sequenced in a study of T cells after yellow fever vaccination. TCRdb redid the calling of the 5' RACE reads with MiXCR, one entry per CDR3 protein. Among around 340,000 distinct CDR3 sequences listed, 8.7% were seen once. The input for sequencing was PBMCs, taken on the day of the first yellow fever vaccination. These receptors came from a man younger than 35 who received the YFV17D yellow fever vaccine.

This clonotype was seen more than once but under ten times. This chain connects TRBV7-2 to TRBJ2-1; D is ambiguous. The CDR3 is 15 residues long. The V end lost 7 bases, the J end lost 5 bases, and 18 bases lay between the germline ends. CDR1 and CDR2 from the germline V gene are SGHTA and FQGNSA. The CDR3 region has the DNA TGTGCCAGCACCTTCGGTCTGGGCGGCCACAATGAGCAGTTCTTC. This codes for CASTFGLGGHNEQFF.

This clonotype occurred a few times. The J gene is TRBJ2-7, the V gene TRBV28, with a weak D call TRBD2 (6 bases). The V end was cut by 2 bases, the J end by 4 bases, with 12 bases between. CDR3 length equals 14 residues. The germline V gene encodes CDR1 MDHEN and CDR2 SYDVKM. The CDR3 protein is CASSLGVRGYEQYV. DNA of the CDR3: TGTGCCAGCAGTTTAGGGGTACGGGGGTACGAGCAGTACGTC.

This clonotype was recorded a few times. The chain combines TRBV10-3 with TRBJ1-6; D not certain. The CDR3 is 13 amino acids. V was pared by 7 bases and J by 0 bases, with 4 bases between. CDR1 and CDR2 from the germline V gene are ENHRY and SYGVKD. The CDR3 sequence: CAINPSYNSPLHF. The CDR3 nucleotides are TGTGCCATCAACCCCTCCTATAATTCACCCCTCCACTTT.